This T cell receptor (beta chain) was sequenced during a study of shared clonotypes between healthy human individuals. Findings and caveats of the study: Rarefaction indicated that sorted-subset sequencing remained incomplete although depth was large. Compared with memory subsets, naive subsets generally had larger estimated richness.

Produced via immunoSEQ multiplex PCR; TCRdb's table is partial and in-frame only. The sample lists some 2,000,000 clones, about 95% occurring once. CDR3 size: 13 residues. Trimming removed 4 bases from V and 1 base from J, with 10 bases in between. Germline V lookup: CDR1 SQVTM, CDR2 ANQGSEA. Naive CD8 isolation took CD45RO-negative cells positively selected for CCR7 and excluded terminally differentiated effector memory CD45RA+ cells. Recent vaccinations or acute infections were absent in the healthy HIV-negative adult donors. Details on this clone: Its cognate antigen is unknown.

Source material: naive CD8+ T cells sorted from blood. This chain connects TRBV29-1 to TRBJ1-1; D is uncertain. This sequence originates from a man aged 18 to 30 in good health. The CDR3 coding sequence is TGCAGCGTTGTTATGCATCCGAACACTGAAGCTTTCTTT. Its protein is CSVVMHPNTEAFF.